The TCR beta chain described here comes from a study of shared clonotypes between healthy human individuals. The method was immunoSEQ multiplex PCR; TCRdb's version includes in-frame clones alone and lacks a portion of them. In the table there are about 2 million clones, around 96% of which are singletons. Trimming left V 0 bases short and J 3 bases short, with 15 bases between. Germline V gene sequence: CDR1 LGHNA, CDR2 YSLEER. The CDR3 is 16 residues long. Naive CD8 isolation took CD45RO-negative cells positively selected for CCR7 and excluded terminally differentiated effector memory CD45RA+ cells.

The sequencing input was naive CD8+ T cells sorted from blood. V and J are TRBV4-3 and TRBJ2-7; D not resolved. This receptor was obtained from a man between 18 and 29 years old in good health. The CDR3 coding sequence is TGCGCCAGCAGCCAAGATCCGTATGTGCCAATCTACGAGCAGTACTTC. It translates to CASSQDPYVPIYEQYF.